These 27 T cell receptor beta chains were all obtained from the same sample, sequenced in a study of naive and memory T cell subsets. Regarding the study as a whole: Especially in CD8 cells, naive repertoires contained a few larger clonotypes, possibly CD45RA-re-expressing memory cells.

The beta constant-region primer was an equimolar mix of two oligonucleotides covering TRBC1 and TRBC2. The ligated cDNA underwent four PCR rounds using SP2 and nested alpha and beta constant-region primers. TCRdb called the UMI-ligation and nested PCR reads again in MiXCR, with one record for every CDR3 protein. The repertoire consists of approximately 150,000 distinct CDR3 sequences, with 22% occurring once and the leading ten covering 0.11%. These TCRs' antigens remain unknown. Sequencing used naive CD4+ T cells from blood. All receptors come from a human donor in good health.

This clonotype was detected many times. This chain joins TRBV24-1 and TRBJ2-1; 8 bases are a match to TRBD2. This CDR3 region has 18 residues. V gave up 0 bases and J gave up 5 bases; unmatched junction bases: 11. Germline V lookup: CDR1 KGHDR, CDR2 SFDVKD. The CDR3 spells CATSDLGRAGTRNNEQFF. The CDR3 DNA reads as TGTGCCACCAGTGATTTGGGCAGAGCCGGGACTAGGAACAATGAGCAGTTCTTC.

V usage is TRBV28 and J usage is TRBJ1-5, with TRBD1 as a possible D gene (6 bases). V was shortened by 8 bases and J by 0 bases, with 17 bases between the two germline ends. CDR1 is MDHEN, CDR2 SYDVKM, per germline. This CDR3 is built from 16 residues. CDR3 in DNA: TGTGCCAGCTACAGGTCAAGGGGACATAGCAATCAGCCCCAGCATTTT. It specifies CASYRSRGHSNQPQHF.

This clonotype was seen only a few times. The V call is TRBV29-1, the J call TRBJ1-1; tentatively, D is TRBD1 (6 bases). CDR1 SQVTM and CDR2 ANQGSEA come from the germline V gene. Between the trimmed V and J ends, which lost 6 bases and 1 base, there was a span of 18 bases. CDR3 length: 15 residues. CDR3 nucleotide sequence: TGCAGCGTCGTACCTTACAGGGTAAGGAACACTGAAGCTTTCTTT. It is translated as CSVVPYRVRNTEAFF.

This clonotype was seen more than once but under ten times. This chain links TRBV3-1 with TRBJ2-1; 9 bases line up with TRBD2. V lost 6 bases and J lost 7; bases outside the gene matches: 7. Germline V gene sequence: CDR1 LGHDT, CDR2 YNNKEL (reference sequence). The CDR3 consists of 14 residues. CDR3 region: CASSRLAGKNEQFF. The CDR3 nucleotides read TGTGCCAGCAGTCGGCTAGCGGGGAAAAATGAGCAGTTCTTC.

This clonotype was observed a handful of times. This chain joins TRBV28 and TRBJ2-4; the D is unclear. Germline values: CDR1 MDHEN, CDR2 SYDVKM. The CDR3 length is 13 residues. V dropped 3 bases and J dropped 8 bases, with 11 bases sitting between them. The chain's CDR3 is CASSFWIGDIQYF. In DNA form, the CDR3 reads TGTGCCAGCAGTTTCTGGATTGGGGACATTCAGTACTTC.

J is TRBJ2-5 and V is TRBV5-1, with D unclear. Per germline, CDR1 SGHRS and CDR2 YFSETQ. The CDR3 spans 14 residues. V lost 2 bases, J lost 4 bases, and 12 bases lay in between. The CDR3 sequence: CASSLDPSGETQYF. In DNA, the CDR3 is TGCGCCAGCAGCTTAGACCCTTCCGGAGAGACCCAGTACTTC.

V gene TRBV18 combines with J gene TRBJ2-7; D gene uncertain. Trimming stripped 3 bases from V and 6 bases from J, with 18 bases between. The length of the CDR3 is 15 residues. Looked up from germline, CDR1 is KGHSH and CDR2 is LQKENI. As DNA, the CDR3 is TGTGCCAGCTCACCGTGGGGTCCCGAGGCCCGCGAGCAGTACTTC. Amino acids: CASSPWGPEAREQYF.

The V gene is TRBV15, the J gene TRBJ2-3; 8 bases align to TRBD1. Trimming at V came to 8 bases and at J to 1 base, leaving 5 bases not matched to a gene. CDR1 is LNHNV and CDR2 is YYDKDF in the germline V gene (reference sequence). CDR3 size: 14 residues. The CDR3 loop is CATSTGAGTDTQYF. The CDR3 DNA sequence: TGTGCCACCTCGACAGGGGCAGGCACAGATACGCAGTATTTT.

The chain links TRBV5-1 to TRBJ2-1; perhaps TRBD1 as D (6 bases). Per germline, CDR1 SGHRS and CDR2 YFSETQ. The germline V and J ends were trimmed by 0 bases and 4 bases, with 8 bases remaining between them. CDR3 length: 14 residues. The CDR3 protein is CASSLEDSYNEQFF. Here the CDR3 DNA reads TGCGCCAGCAGCTTGGAGGACAGTTACAATGAGCAGTTCTTC. Looking up the rest from reference TRBV5-1 and TRBJ2-1 gives the full variable domain: KAGVTQTPRYLIKTRGQQVTLSCSPISGHRSVSWYQQTPGQGLQFLFEYFSETQRNKGNFPGRFSGRQFSNSRSEMNVSTLELGDSALYLCASSLEDSYNEQFFGPGTRLTVL.

This clonotype was detected a few times. The CDR3 reads CASSYISAGLRGNTIYF. The CDR3 DNA is TGTGCCAGCAGTTACATTTCAGCGGGACTTCGTGGAAACACCATATATTTT. The V and J genes are TRBV6-5 and TRBJ1-3, with D maybe TRBD1 (5 bases). The CDR3 consists of 17 residues. V was trimmed by 2 bases and J by 3 bases, leaving 17 bases between them. Germline lookup yields CDR1 MNHEY and CDR2 SVGAGI.

V and J are TRBV6-2 or TRBV6-3 and TRBJ1-1, with D perhaps matching TRBD1 (5 bases). V lost 7 bases, J lost 4 bases, and 16 bases lay in between. This CDR3 contains 14 residues. Germline CDR1 is MNHEY and CDR2 is SVGEGT. The CDR3 region is CASTLLSGSTEAFF. CDR3 nucleotide sequence: TGTGCCAGCACCCTTTTATCAGGGAGCACTGAAGCTTTCTTT.

The chain recombines TRBV4-1 with TRBJ2-5; TRBD1 agrees at 8 bases. Judging by the DNA end, TRBJ2-1 fits better; the J call may be wrong. This CDR3 region has 18 residues. Germline assignment: CDR1 MGHRA and CDR2 YSYEKL. CDR3 nucleotide sequence: TGCGCCAGCAGCCCAGGAAGAGGACAGGGCATTCGCGGAGAGACCCAGTTCTTC. Translating gives CASSPGRGQGIRGETQFF.

In its sample, this clonotype was seen a few times. V gene TRBV15 combines with J gene TRBJ2-1, with unresolved D. Per the germline V gene, CDR1 is LNHNV and CDR2 is YYDKDF (reference sequence). The CDR3 totals 12 residues. Trimming cost V 9 bases and J 6 bases, with 12 bases left between them. The DNA for the CDR3 is TGTGCCACGGCCCAGCATCCCAATGAGCAGTTCTTC. Its protein product is CATAQHPNEQFF. Combining the CDR3 with reference TRBV15 and TRBJ2-1 gives the whole variable domain DAMVIQNPRYQVTQFGKPVTLSCSQTLNHNVMYWYQQKSSQAPKLLFHYYDKDFNNEADTPDNFQSRRPNTSFCFLDIRSPGLGDTAMYLCATAQHPNEQFFGPGTRLTVL.

This clonotype showed up just a few times. This chain uses TRBV9 with TRBJ2-5; 10 bases agree with TRBD1. The germline V gene has CDR1 SGDLS and CDR2 YYNGEE. V lost 4 bases and J lost 4; bases outside the gene matches: 7. The CDR3 extends over 15 amino acids. In DNA, the CDR3 is TGTGCCAGCAGCACCCGGGACAGGGGATCAGAGACCCAGTACTTC. This translates into CASSTRDRGSETQYF.

This sequence joins TRBV28 and TRBJ2-6; D unresolved. V shed 2 bases and J shed 1 base, with 12 bases lying between them. Germline lookup yields CDR1 MDHEN and CDR2 SYDVKM. This CDR3 comprises 17 residues. The CDR3 sequence is CASSLAGFGSGANVLTF. In nucleotides, the CDR3 is TGTGCCAGCAGTTTAGCTGGTTTCGGATCTGGGGCCAACGTCCTGACTTTC.

The CDR3 reads CASSSSTSSSYEQYF. CDR3 in DNA: TGTGCCAGCAGCTCATCGACTTCCAGCTCCTACGAGCAGTACTTC. V and J are TRBV7-2 and TRBJ2-7, with D hard to call. CDR1 and CDR2 (germline): SGHTA, FQGNSA. V gave up 4 bases and J gave up 0 bases, with 13 bases separating them. This CDR3 comprises 15 residues.

This clonotype turned up a few times. The chain combines TRBV5-1 with TRBJ2-1, with 7 bases that match TRBD1. The germline V gene has CDR1 SGHRS and CDR2 YFSETQ. Trimming took 4 bases from V and 9 from J; bases not matched to a gene: 7. The CDR3 spans 13 residues. The CDR3: CASSRDRVGEQFF. CDR3 DNA sequence: TGCGCCAGCAGCCGAGACAGGGTAGGTGAGCAGTTCTTC. The entire variable domain, with the rest obtained from reference TRBV5-1 and TRBJ2-1, is as follows: KAGVTQTPRYLIKTRGQQVTLSCSPISGHRSVSWYQQTPGQGLQFLFEYFSETQRNKGNFPGRFSGRQFSNSRSEMNVSTLELGDSALYLCASSRDRVGEQFFGPGTRLTVL.

This clonotype turned up a few times. The chain employs TRBV7-2 and TRBJ1-5; no clear D gene. The CDR3 is 13 residues long. CDR1 and CDR2 (germline): SGHTA, FQGNSA. Trimming left V 2 bases short and J 5 bases short, with 7 bases between. The CDR3 DNA follows: TGTGCCAGCAGCTTATTAACGGATCAGCCCCAGCATTTT. Protein sequence: CASSLLTDQPQHF.

The rearrangement joins TRBV28 to TRBJ2-7; tentatively, D is TRBD1 or TRBD2 (5 bases each). Germline V gene sequence: CDR1 MDHEN, CDR2 SYDVKM. This CDR3 is built from 14 residues. V was shortened by 5 bases and J by 3 bases, with 14 bases between the two germline ends. CDR3 DNA sequence: TGTGCCAGCAGTCTCCCGGGACGGAACTACGAGCAGTACTTC. Residues: CASSLPGRNYEQYF.

This clonotype showed up just once. The chain links TRBV2 to TRBJ2-1, with 9 positions matching TRBD2. From germline, CDR1 is SNHLY and CDR2 FYNNEI. V dropped 5 bases and J dropped 6; count of bases not matched to a gene: 14. The CDR3 is 17 amino acids. The chain's CDR3 is CASSPSWGGRVSNEQFF. CDR3 bases: TGTGCCAGCAGTCCAAGTTGGGGCGGGAGGGTTTCCAATGAGCAGTTCTTC.

There are a few counts of this clonotype. This CDR3 is CASSSVGQMTSTDTQYF. The CDR3 DNA is TGCGCCAGCAGCTCGGTGGGGCAGATGACTAGCACAGATACGCAGTATTTT. J is TRBJ2-3 and V is TRBV5-1; possibly TRBD1 for D (5 bases). CDR3 length equals 17 residues. CDR1 is SGHRS, CDR2 YFSETQ, per germline. Trimming cost V 3 bases and J 0 bases, with 17 bases left between them.

The table lists this clonotype with a few counts. This rearrangement joins TRBV7-2 to TRBJ1-2, with 8 positions matching TRBD1. Germline CDR1 reads SGHTA; CDR2 reads FQGNSA. This CDR3 region has 15 residues. The V gene end was trimmed by 5 bases and the J gene end by 11 bases; junction bases not matched to a gene: 16. The CDR3: CASSARAPGQGTYTF. The CDR3 DNA reads as TGTGCCAGCAGCGCCCGCGCCCCCGGACAGGGAACGTACACCTTC.

This clonotype was observed a few times. J is TRBJ2-6 and V is TRBV6-5; maybe TRBD1 (6 bases). Germline V gene sequence: CDR1 MNHEY, CDR2 SVGAGI. V was cut by 8 bases and J by 1 base, with 12 bases left in between. This CDR3 is 15 amino acids long. CDR3 nucleotides: TGTGCCAGCGGACCCAGGGGATCTGGGGCCAACGTCCTGACTTTC. Its protein is CASGPRGSGANVLTF.

The genes are TRBV29-1 and TRBJ1-1; D unresolved. CDR3 size: 14 residues. V lost 4 bases, J lost 6 bases, and 18 bases lay in between. In germline, CDR1 is SQVTM, CDR2 ANQGSEA. The CDR3 DNA is TGCAGCGTTGCACTGGATATTATTGTACCTGAAGCTTTCTTT. Its translation: CSVALDIIVPEAFF. Variable domain in full (rest from reference TRBV29-1 and TRBJ1-1): SAVISQKPSRDICQRGTSLTIQCQVDSQVTMMFWYRQQPGQSLTLIATANQGSEATYESGFVIDKFPISRPNLTFSTLTVSNMSPEDSSIYLCSVALDIIVPEAFFGQGTRLTVV.

This clonotype was detected only a few times. The V gene is TRBV30, the J gene TRBJ2-3; D possibly corresponds to TRBD1 (5 bases). Germline V gene data show CDR1 as GTSNPN and CDR2 as SVGIG (reference sequence). The CDR3 extends over 12 amino acids. V shed 5 bases and J shed 5 bases, with 11 bases lying between them. CDR3 coding DNA: TGTGCCTGGGGACACCAAGAAGATACGCAGTATTTT. Its translation is CAWGHQEDTQYF.

The chain uses TRBV25-1 and TRBJ1-1; D is unclear. The CDR3 consists of 13 residues. The V and J ends lost 6 bases and 1 base respectively, with 9 bases between them. Germline loops: CDR1 MGHDK, CDR2 SYGVNS. The CDR3 region has the DNA TGTGCCAGCAGGAGGACCACGAACACTGAAGCTTTCTTT. It yields the protein CASRRTTNTEAFF.

This clonotype has just one count. V and J are TRBV27 and TRBJ2-1, with D possibly matching TRBD1 (6 bases). V lost 5 bases, J lost 1 base, and 15 bases lay in between. The CDR3 spans 16 residues. CDR1 MNHEY and CDR2 SMNVEV come from the germline V gene (reference sequence). The CDR3 region has the DNA TGTGCCAGCAGTCACACAGGGAAGGTTTCCTACAATGAGCAGTTCTTC. It yields the protein CASSHTGKVSYNEQFF.